This T cell receptor beta chain was recovered during a study of patients and donors after allogeneic stem cell transplantation. MiXCR, run by TCRdb on the RT-PCR reads, gives a single entry per CDR3 protein. Of hundreds of thousands of distinct CDR3 sequences listed, around 15% are singletons. This receptor was identified in a human donor who was either an allogeneic HSCT recipient or a stem cell or donor lymphocyte infusion donor (not recorded which). It is not recorded whose cells these are; they may come from a transplant donor. Sequencing was performed on blood, either unsorted or a sorted T cell fraction (not recorded which).

The CDR3 spells CASSYPTSGSYEQYF. The CDR3 bases are TGTGCCAGCAGTTACCCGACTAGCGGGAGCTACGAGCAGTACTTC. V usage is TRBV6-2 or TRBV6-3 and J usage is TRBJ2-7; the match to TRBD2 covers 12 bases. The CDR3 is 15 residues long. The trim removed 2 bases at V and 3 bases at J, leaving 2 bases unmatched. Germline V lookup: CDR1 MNHEY, CDR2 SVGEGT.